This T cell receptor beta chain was identified during a study of blood T cells in healthy people across ages. General study findings and limits: More naive CD4+ cells and higher diversity were found in long-lived than in aged donors.

CDR1 is SGHAT and CDR2 is FQDESV in the germline V gene (reference sequence). The V and J ends lost 5 bases and 5 bases, in that order; junction bases with no gene match: 8. This CDR3 comprises 14 residues. Comments on this clonotype: Its antigen remains unidentified.

Next came a second PCR, run for about 6 to 12 cycles, which used a sample-barcoded 5' primer along with a J-beta primer mix. All cDNA molecules were each tagged by a template-switch adaptor with 12 random nucleotides. TCRdb passed the 5' RACE reads through MiXCR, listing each CDR3 protein once. The top ten clones hold about 20% of a sample with more than 650,000 distinct CDR3 sequences, 22% of them seen once. Sequencing used blood. The V and J genes are TRBV11-1 and TRBJ1-1; 7 bases align to TRBD1. This clonotype was sampled from a man in his 70s in good health. The CDR3 region is CASSRDRAKTEAFF. CDR3 DNA sequence: TGTGCCAGCAGCCGCGACAGGGCCAAGACTGAAGCTTTCTTT.